These 14 T cell receptor beta chains share one sample of origin, sequenced in a study of T cell responses to AZD1222 COVID-19 vaccine. Method: immunoSEQ multiplex PCR; TCRdb's copy keeps in-frame clones and lacks some. This repertoire shows 120,000 to 150,000 clones, approximately 89% found once; its top ten account for roughly 1.5%. The source was peripheral blood, collected 28 days after the second AZD1222 dose. The receptors were sampled from an adult who received the AZD1222 COVID-19 vaccine.

The chain combines TRBV14 with TRBJ2-2; D unclear. Trimming left V 0 bases short and J 1 base short, with 12 bases between. Germline V gives CDR1 SGHDN, CDR2 FVKESK. This CDR3 is 17 amino acids long. CDR3 loop: CASSQDHGLWNTGELFF. The CDR3 DNA reads as TGTGCCAGCAGCCAAGATCACGGGTTATGGAACACCGGGGAGCTGTTTTTT.

The rearrangement links TRBV28 to TRBJ2-7; 10 nucleotides agree with TRBD2. J lost 3 bases, V lost 8 bases, and 10 bases had no gene match. The CDR3 loop spans 15 amino acids. CDR1 is MDHEN, CDR2 SYDVKM, per germline. The DNA of the CDR3 is TGTGCCAGCGGGGGTAGCGGGAGGAAGGGCTACGAGCAGTACTTC. Translated: CASGGSGRKGYEQYF.

The rearrangement uses TRBV6-5 and TRBJ2-3; possible D gene TRBD1, 6 bases. The CDR3 loop spans 12 amino acids. The V end was cut by 5 bases, the J end by 7 bases, with 10 bases between. Germline V gene data show CDR1 as MNHEY and CDR2 as SVGAGI. The CDR3 loop reads CASSPTGHTQYF. DNA for the CDR3: TGTGCCAGCAGTCCTACAGGGCATACGCAGTATTTT.

V gene TRBV7-2 combines with J gene TRBJ1-2, with D uncertain. CDR3 length equals 12 residues. V was shortened by 2 bases and J by 11 bases, with 12 bases between the two germline ends. Germline CDR1 reads SGHTA; CDR2 reads FQGNSA. The CDR3: CASSLKGRTYTF. Written as DNA, the CDR3 is TGTGCCAGCAGCTTAAAAGGCCGCACTTACACCTTC.

CDR3 in amino acids: CASSDPLPLHF. The CDR3 nucleotides are TGTGCCAGCAGTGACCCGCTACCCCTCCACTTT. The chain joins TRBV6-4 to TRBJ1-6; D is unresolved. V dropped 2 bases and J dropped 12 bases, with 5 bases sitting between them. Germline values: CDR1 MRHNA, CDR2 SNTAGT. The CDR3 totals 11 residues.

This sequence joins TRBV3-1 (or the pseudogene TRBV3-2) and TRBJ2-3; the match to TRBD2 covers 11 bases. The CDR3 length is 16 residues. CDR1 is LGHDT, CDR2 YNNKEL, per germline (reference sequence). Trimming removed 4 bases from V and 6 bases from J; junction bases left unmatched: 9. CDR3: CASSLIAGGPRDTQYF. CDR3 DNA: TGTGCCAGCAGCCTCATAGCGGGAGGGCCACGGGATACGCAGTATTTT.

The J gene is TRBJ2-1, the V gene TRBV14; 10 nucleotides agree with TRBD2. The CDR3 totals 16 residues. Germline values: CDR1 SGHDN, CDR2 FVKESK. Trimming at V came to 4 bases and at J to 3 bases, leaving 6 bases not matched to a gene. The CDR3 region has the DNA TGTGCCAGCAGCCCCCTAGCGGGGGCCCTCTACAATGAGCAGTTCTTC. Translation gives CASSPLAGALYNEQFF.

The chain links TRBV4-3 to TRBJ1-2; D perhaps matches TRBD1 (6 bases). Germline V gene lookup returns CDR1 LGHNA and CDR2 YSLEER. The CDR3 length is 14 residues. Trimming stripped 1 base from V and 3 bases from J, with 9 bases between. The CDR3 is CASSQGTDYYGYTF. DNA for the CDR3: TGCGCCAGCAGCCAAGGGACAGATTACTATGGCTACACCTTC.

The chain links TRBV10-2 to TRBJ1-2, with D hard to call. Germline assignment: CDR1 WSHSY and CDR2 SAAADI. The germline V and J ends were trimmed by 6 bases and 4 bases, with 12 bases remaining between them. The CDR3 loop spans 13 amino acids. The CDR3 reads CASSPDGFYGYTF. In DNA form, the CDR3 reads TGCGCCAGCAGCCCAGACGGATTCTATGGCTACACCTTC.

The chain has TRBV7-9 and TRBJ1-1; D not certain. Germline V lookup: CDR1 SEHNR, CDR2 FQNEAQ (reference sequence). This CDR3 is 15 amino acids long. V was pared by 5 bases and J by 7 bases, with 20 bases between. For the CDR3, the DNA is TGTGCCAGCAGCCCCCCTGGCCTCAACGGAGGTGAAGCTTTCTTT. Amino acids: CASSPPGLNGGEAFF.

The CDR3 region has the DNA TGTGCCAGTAGTATCGATTGGAACACTGAAGCTTTCTTT. It codes for CASSIDWNTEAFF. The V and J genes are TRBV19 and TRBJ1-1; D remains unclear. V dropped 3 bases and J dropped 1 base, with 6 bases sitting between them. Germline CDR1 reads LNHDA; CDR2 reads SQIVND (reference sequence). The CDR3 is made up of 13 amino acids.

CDR3 residues: CAWSSAAETQYF. The CDR3 bases are TGTGCCTGGAGCTCGGCGGCAGAGACCCAGTACTTC. The chain combines TRBV30 with TRBJ2-5; no clear D gene. The CDR3 sequence is 12 residues long. Germline CDR1 and CDR2: GTSNPN and SVGIG (reference sequence). The ends were cut back, 3 bases at V and 4 bases at J, with 9 bases in the middle.

The chain couples TRBV30 to TRBJ2-7; D gene ambiguous. Germline V lookup: CDR1 GTSNPN, CDR2 SVGIG (reference sequence). This CDR3 has 13 amino acids. Trimming left V 1 base short and J 3 bases short, with 10 bases between. The CDR3 is CAWSDGTYYEQYF. In DNA form, the CDR3 reads TGTGCCTGGAGTGACGGCACCTACTACGAGCAGTACTTC. The full variable domain, in which reference TRBV30 and TRBJ2-7 provide the parts outside the CDR3, is SQTIHQWPATLVQPVGSPLSLECTVEGTSNPNLYWYRQAAGRGLQLLFYSVGIGQISSEVPQNLSASRPQDRQFILSSKKLLLSDSGFYLCAWSDGTYYEQYFGPGTRLTVT.

The rearrangement links TRBV13 to TRBJ1-3, with 8 bases aligning to TRBD1. The CDR3 has 19 residues. V trimming: 3 bases; J trimming: 1 base; junction bases outside the gene matches: 14. CDR1 is PRHDT, CDR2 FYEKMQ, per germline (reference sequence). DNA for the CDR3: TGTGCCAGCAGCTTTGCTCTTAGGACAGGGATATCTTCTGGAAACACCATATATTTT. Its protein product is CASSFALRTGISSGNTIYF.